The 11 T cell receptor beta chains listed next were all sequenced from one sample in a study of blood T cell repertoires in COVID-19. Sequenced by immunoSEQ multiplex PCR; TCRdb stores in-frame clones only, minus some. The data hold about 130,000 clones, with 84% observed a single time. The sample taken for sequencing was peripheral blood. The source of these receptors is a woman aged 55-70 years with acute or convalescent COVID-19.

This chain joins TRBV7-9 and TRBJ2-3; D perhaps matches TRBD1 (5 bases). Germline values: CDR1 SEHNR, CDR2 FQNEAQ (reference sequence). V lost 0 bases and J lost 1, with 8 bases in between. This CDR3 comprises 15 residues. In DNA, the CDR3 is TGTGCCAGCAGCTTAGCCGAAGGGGGCACAGATACGCAGTATTTT. Translation: CASSLAEGGTDTQYF.

CDR3 sequence: CASSQGRGSYEQYV. DNA of the CDR3: TGCGCCAGCAGCCAAGGTAGAGGGAGCTACGAGCAGTACGTC. The chain is built from TRBV4-1 and TRBJ2-7; D might be TRBD2 (5 bases). This CDR3 has 14 residues. Germline V gene lookup returns CDR1 MGHRA and CDR2 YSYEKL. The V gene lost 1 base and the J gene lost 3 bases, with 10 bases spanning the gap.

Worth noting for this clone: At the DNA level, this CDR3 is encoded by other sequences in the same sample as well. This rearrangement joins TRBV20-1 to TRBJ1-1; TRBD1 might be the D (5 bases). The CDR3 has 11 residues. Germline V gene sequence: CDR1 DFQATT, CDR2 SNEGSKA (reference sequence). The V end was cut by 3 bases, the J end by 7 bases, with 9 bases between. The CDR3 here is CSASQGIEAFF. The DNA for the CDR3 is TGCAGTGCTAGCCAGGGAATTGAAGCTTTCTTT.

This clone was seen once. A read error may account for a junction end that differs from germline. The CDR3 loop is CASSLDLSAATGLEF. CDR3 sequence (DNA): TGTGCCAGCAGCTTAGATCTTTCAGCGGCGACAGGCCTTGAGTTC. The genes are TRBV11-2 and TRBJ2-7, with D perhaps matching TRBD1 (6 bases). The length of the CDR3 is 15 residues. CDR1 SGHAT and CDR2 FQNNGV come from the germline V gene.

The rearrangement joins TRBV10-3 to TRBJ1-2; D is undetermined. Germline lookup yields CDR1 ENHRY and CDR2 SYGVKD. CDR3 length equals 13 residues. Trimming took off 2 bases at V and 6 bases at J, with 10 bases between the two ends. The CDR3 region has the DNA TGTGCCATCAGTGAGATCAGGCGGGATGGCTACACCTTC. Residues: CAISEIRRDGYTF.

V is TRBV3-1 (or the pseudogene TRBV3-2) and J is TRBJ1-3; tentatively, D is TRBD1 (5 bases). The CDR3 consists of 14 residues. Germline V gene lookup returns CDR1 LGHDT and CDR2 YNNKEL (reference sequence). Trimming pared 6 bases from V and 1 base from J, leaving 10 bases between. The CDR3 loop reads CASSGTASGNTIYF. The CDR3 DNA sequence: TGTGCCAGCAGTGGGACTGCTTCTGGAAACACCATATATTTT.

The chain is built from TRBV6-1 and TRBJ1-4; tentatively, D is TRBD1 (6 bases). Trimming pared 3 bases from V and 8 bases from J, leaving 10 bases between. CDR1 and CDR2 from the germline V gene are MNHNS and SASEGT. This CDR3 is built from 13 residues. The CDR3 coding sequence is TGTGCCAGCAGTGACAGGGGAGGGGAAAAACTGTTTTTT. This translates into CASSDRGGEKLFF.

CDR3 nucleotide sequence: TGTGCCAGCAGCGCGGATTCCGGGACAGTTTTTAACTATGGCTACACCTTC. Encoded protein: CASSADSGTVFNYGYTF. The rearrangement joins TRBV9 to TRBJ1-2, with 7 bases lining up with TRBD1. Trimming took 3 bases from V and 1 from J; bases not matched to a gene: 12. This CDR3 contains 17 residues. CDR1 and CDR2 (germline): SGDLS, YYNGEE.

This clone was seen once. The chain recombines TRBV3-1 (or the pseudogene TRBV3-2) with TRBJ2-3, with 9 bases lining up with TRBD1. This CDR3 has 16 residues. After removal of 4 bases from V and 5 bases from J, the junction contained 10 bases not matched to a gene. The germline V gene encodes CDR1 LGHDT and CDR2 YNNKEL (reference sequence). CDR3 coding DNA: TGTGCCAGCAGCCCCAGGGACAGGGTACGTGGAGATACGCAGTATTTT. It specifies CASSPRDRVRGDTQYF.

The chain carries TRBV27 and TRBJ2-7; maybe TRBD1 (6 bases). The CDR3 has 14 amino acids. Germline V gives CDR1 MNHEY, CDR2 SMNVEV (reference sequence). The ends were cut back, 5 bases at V and 3 bases at J, with 14 bases in the middle. The CDR3 loop is CASSPTTGLYEQYV. CDR3 nucleotides: TGTGCCAGCAGTCCCACGACAGGCCTCTACGAGCAGTACGTC.

The chain recombines TRBV27 with TRBJ2-1; possible D gene TRBD1, 6 bases. Germline CDR1 MNHEY, CDR2 SMNVEV (reference sequence). With 7 bases removed from V and 7 bases from J, the gap between germline ends came to 17 bases. The CDR3 loop spans 14 amino acids. The CDR3 spells CASNLPGEGNEQFF. The DNA of the CDR3 is TGTGCCAGCAATTTGCCAGGGGAAGGGAATGAGCAGTTCTTC.